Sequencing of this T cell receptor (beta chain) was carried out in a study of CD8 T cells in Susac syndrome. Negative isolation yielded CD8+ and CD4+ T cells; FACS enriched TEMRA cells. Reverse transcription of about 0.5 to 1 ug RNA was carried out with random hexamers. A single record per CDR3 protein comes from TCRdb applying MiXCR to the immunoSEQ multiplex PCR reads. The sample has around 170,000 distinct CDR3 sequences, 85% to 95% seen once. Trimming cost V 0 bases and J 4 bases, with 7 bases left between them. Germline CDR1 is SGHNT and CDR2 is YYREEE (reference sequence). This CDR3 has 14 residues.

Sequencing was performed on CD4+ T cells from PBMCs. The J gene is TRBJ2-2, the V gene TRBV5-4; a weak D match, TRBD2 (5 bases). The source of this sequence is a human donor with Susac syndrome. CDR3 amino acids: CASSLGELTGELFF. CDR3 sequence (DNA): TGTGCCAGCAGCTTGGGGGAGCTCACCGGGGAGCTGTTTTTT.